The next 9 T cell receptor beta chains were all read from a single sample in a study of human T cells and chemical hapten exposure. The time point was: pre-sensitization, week 0. This sample's treatment: therapeutic diphenylcyclopropenone sensitization with weekly scalp DPC. Via MiXCR, TCRdb re-called the RACE reads, giving one row per CDR3 protein. The sample shows some 250,000 distinct CDR3 sequences, over 7.5% of them seen only once. The sequencing used whole blood, collected in connection with sensitization to the hapten diphenylcyclopropenone (DPC). All receptors derive from a man aged 18-30 years with alopecia areata. Some clones in this sample may be carry-over from other donors' samples.

This clonotype was counted many times. V gene TRBV11-2 combines with J gene TRBJ1-2; weak D call: TRBD1 (5 bases). CDR3 length: 14 amino acids. Trimming shortened V by 0 bases and J by 8 bases, and 13 bases separated the two germline ends. Germline values: CDR1 SGHAT, CDR2 FQNNGV. The CDR3, as DNA: TGTGCCAGCAGCTTAGACGGGGGTCCCCGCGGCTACACCTTC. Protein product: CASSLDGGPRGYTF.

At least ten counts were recorded for this clonotype. The chain joins TRBV6-6 to TRBJ1-2, with a tentative D call TRBD1 (6 bases). The CDR3 covers 13 residues. Trimming pared 6 bases from V and 3 bases from J, leaving 11 bases between. Germline V gives CDR1 MNHNY, CDR2 SVGAGI (reference sequence). CDR3 in DNA: TGTGCCAGCAGCCAACAGGGACACTATGGCTACACCTTC. It specifies CASSQQGHYGYTF.

The chain is built from TRBV7-3 and TRBJ2-1, with 8 positions matching TRBD1. Germline lookup yields CDR1 SGHTA and CDR2 FQGTGA. The CDR3 covers 17 residues. Trimming cost V 5 bases and J 2 bases; bases outside gene matches: 11. The CDR3 protein is CASSSQTRGLTYNEQFF. CDR3 nucleotide sequence: TGTGCCAGCAGCAGCCAAACCAGGGGGCTCACCTACAATGAGCAGTTCTTC.

This clonotype was seen a handful of times. V is TRBV20-1 and J is TRBJ2-7; D perhaps matches TRBD1 (5 bases). The CDR3 consists of 11 residues. V lost 6 bases and J 4 bases, leaving 10 bases between the germline ends. In germline, CDR1 is DFQATT, CDR2 SNEGSKA (reference sequence). CDR3 sequence (DNA): TGCAGTGCGTATCAGGGATACGAGCAGTACTTC. Encoded protein: CSAYQGYEQYF.

V and J are TRBV10-3 and TRBJ1-1; tentatively, D is TRBD1 (6 bases). V lost 9 bases and J 1 base, leaving 15 bases between the germline ends. CDR3 length: 14 amino acids. From germline, CDR1 is ENHRY and CDR2 SYGVKD. Here the CDR3 reads CAIESDSGNTEAFF. The CDR3 DNA reads as TGTGCCATAGAATCGGACAGTGGGAACACTGAAGCTTTCTTT.

This clonotype was picked up a small number of times. The CDR3 region is CASSDMSANYGYTF. The CDR3 nucleotides read TGTGCCAGCAGTGATATGTCAGCCAACTATGGCTACACCTTC. V usage is TRBV6-1 and J usage is TRBJ1-2; D unclear. The V and J ends lost 3 bases and 2 bases respectively, with 10 bases between them. CDR3 length equals 14 residues. CDR1 and CDR2 (germline): MNHNS, SASEGT.

This clonotype was counted a few times. In DNA, the CDR3 is TGCAGTGCCAAAGTGGGGGACACTCCCTACGAGCAGTACTTC. It is translated as CSAKVGDTPYEQYF. The V call is TRBV20-1, the J call TRBJ2-7, with D tentatively TRBD1 (6 bases). With 6 bases removed from V and 2 bases from J, the gap between germline ends came to 17 bases. The germline V gene encodes CDR1 DFQATT and CDR2 SNEGSKA (reference sequence). CDR3 length: 14 residues.

The table lists this clonotype with many counts. This chain uses TRBV7-2 with TRBJ2-7; D not resolved. Germline V gives CDR1 SGHTA, CDR2 FQGNSA. The ends were cut back, 1 base at V and 7 bases at J, with 8 bases in the middle. The CDR3 spans 12 residues. In DNA form, the CDR3 reads TGTGCCAGCAGCTTAGACTGGGTGGAGCAGTACTTC. Amino acid sequence: CASSLDWVEQYF.

This clonotype was counted between two and nine times. This chain links TRBV29-1 with TRBJ2-1; D gene unclear. V was trimmed by 6 bases and J by 0 bases, leaving 9 bases between them. The CDR3 sequence is 13 residues long. Germline loops: CDR1 SQVTM, CDR2 ANQGSEA. The CDR3 here is CSVDTSSYNEQFF. The CDR3 coding sequence is TGCAGCGTCGACACGAGCTCCTACAATGAGCAGTTCTTC.